Below, 13 T cell receptor beta chains from the same sample are listed, as sequenced in a study of blood T cells in healthy people across ages. PCR was performed a second time for about 7 to 11 cycles using a sample-barcoded 5' primer and a J-beta primer mix. MiXCR, applied by TCRdb to the 5' RACE reads, yields one record per CDR3 protein. The table lists about 1 million distinct CDR3 sequences, approximately 26% of them singletons, with approximately 0.7% in the top ten. These same data were also listed under a study on T cells of mothers and their children.

Sequences were obtained from blood. The receptor set was obtained from a girl aged 2 to 9 in good health.

This clonotype has more than one count but fewer than ten. This rearrangement joins TRBV12-3 or TRBV12-4 to TRBJ1-1; the D is unclear. The V end was cut by 7 bases, the J end by 4 bases, with 10 bases between. The CDR3 consists of 12 residues. In nucleotides, the CDR3 is TGTGCCAGCACCCCATCAGTCACTGAAGCTTTCTTT. Translated, it gives CASTPSVTEAFF.

This clonotype was detected a few times. V is TRBV7-2 and J is TRBJ1-4; TRBD1 matches 7 bases. V was clipped by 1 base and J by 0 bases; unmatched bases: 5. CDR1 is SGHTA and CDR2 is FQGNSA in the germline V gene. The CDR3 is 17 residues long. The CDR3: CASSLGTGRATNEKLFF. The CDR3 DNA sequence: TGTGCCAGCAGCTTAGGGACAGGACGGGCAACTAATGAAAAACTGTTTTTT.

This clonotype has just a few counts. The rearrangement uses TRBV28 and TRBJ2-7; D not resolved. Trimming left V 7 bases short and J 4 bases short, with 11 bases between. Germline V gene sequence: CDR1 MDHEN, CDR2 SYDVKM. The CDR3 has 12 residues. The CDR3: CASNLAKYEQYF. The CDR3 nucleotides are TGTGCCAGCAATCTTGCAAAGTACGAGCAGTACTTC.

This clonotype was observed many times. The CDR3, as DNA: TGTGCCAGCAGCCCGGACCCTAGCAACCAAGAGACCCAGTACTTC. As protein: CASSPDPSNQETQYF. The genes are TRBV4-2 and TRBJ2-5, with D possibly matching TRBD2 (5 bases). CDR3 length: 15 amino acids. The V gene lost 4 bases and the J gene lost 0 bases, with 12 bases spanning the gap. In germline, CDR1 is LGHNA, CDR2 YNFKEQ.

This clonotype was observed a few times. The chain uses TRBV29-1 and TRBJ2-1; D remains ambiguous. The V gene's germline CDR1 is SQVTM and CDR2 ANQGSEA. Deletions cut 2 bases from V and 10 bases from J, with 24 bases between. This CDR3 is 16 amino acids long. This CDR3 is CSVEKLLAAYGSEQFF. CDR3 bases: TGCAGCGTTGAAAAGCTCTTGGCAGCCTATGGATCGGAGCAGTTCTTC.

The chain is built from TRBV4-2 and TRBJ2-6; TRBD2 might be the D (5 bases). The CDR3 contains 16 residues. Per germline, CDR1 LGHNA and CDR2 YNFKEQ. Between the trimmed V and J ends, which lost 3 bases and 2 bases, there was a span of 11 bases. CDR3 DNA: TGTGCCAGCAGCCAGTTACTAGAAGCTGGGGCCAACGTCCTGACTTTC. It translates to CASSQLLEAGANVLTF.

The V and J genes are TRBV9 and TRBJ2-5, with D perhaps TRBD1 or TRBD2 (5 bases each). Trimming pared 0 bases from V and 5 bases from J, leaving 20 bases between. The CDR3 is made up of 17 amino acids. CDR1 is SGDLS, CDR2 YYNGEE, per germline. CDR3 residues: CASSVGVTRGKGETQYF. In nucleotides, the CDR3 is TGTGCCAGCAGCGTAGGGGTAACACGGGGTAAGGGGGAGACCCAGTACTTC.

The V gene is TRBV6-6, the J gene TRBJ2-5; D is undetermined. TRBJ2-1 matches the DNA end more closely, so the J call is doubtful. There are 12 residues in the CDR3. Germline V CDR1 and CDR2: MNHNY, SVGAGI (reference sequence). CDR3 sequence reads: CASSLNVNEQFF. The DNA for the CDR3 is TGTGCCAGCAGCCTGAACGTCAATGAGCAGTTCTTC.

This clonotype was found a few times. The chain links TRBV7-3 to TRBJ1-1, with a weak D call TRBD1 (6 bases). CDR1 SGHTA and CDR2 FQGTGA come from the germline V gene. The CDR3 is made up of 15 amino acids. The V end lost 5 bases, the J end lost 4 bases, and 17 bases lay between the germline ends. The CDR3 sequence: CASSLTSGTRTEAFF. Written as DNA, the CDR3 is TGTGCCAGCAGCCTTACGTCTGGGACACGCACTGAAGCTTTCTTT.

The CDR3 DNA sequence: TGTGCCAGCAGGCTTCCGGGGGGAGGAAACACCATATATTTT. This sequence encodes CASRLPGGGNTIYF. The rearrangement uses TRBV28 and TRBJ1-3; D possibly corresponds to TRBD1 (5 bases). The CDR3 is 14 amino acids. The germline V and J ends were trimmed by 6 bases and 4 bases, with 13 bases remaining between them. The germline gives CDR1 MDHEN, CDR2 SYDVKM. The whole variable domain, filled in from reference TRBV28 and TRBJ1-3, reads DVKVTQSSRYLVKRTGEKVFLECVQDMDHENMFWYRQDPGLGLRLIYFSYDVKMKEKGDIPEGYSVSREKKERFSLILESASTNQTSMYLCASRLPGGGNTIYFGEGSWLTVV.

The genes are TRBV4-1 and TRBJ1-1; D perhaps matches TRBD1 (6 bases). Trimming left V 4 bases short and J 5 bases short, with 23 bases between. CDR3 length equals 17 residues. CDR1 and CDR2 (germline): MGHRA, YSYEKL. The CDR3 here is CASSLKPQGLGATEAFF. The CDR3 DNA is TGCGCCAGCAGCCTAAAACCCCAGGGGCTGGGGGCAACTGAAGCTTTCTTT.

Only a few counts were recorded for this clonotype. The V and J genes are TRBV4-3 and TRBJ2-1; no definite D call. CDR1 is LGHNA, CDR2 YSLEER, per germline. V lost 0 bases, J lost 4 bases, and 16 bases lay in between. This CDR3 comprises 17 residues. Here the CDR3 reads CASSQDASWADYNEQFF. As DNA, the CDR3 is TGCGCCAGCAGCCAAGATGCGAGCTGGGCGGATTACAATGAGCAGTTCTTC.

The rearrangement joins TRBV9 to TRBJ2-2; D is uncertain. The ends were cut back, 4 bases at V and 5 bases at J, with 9 bases in the middle. The germline V gene encodes CDR1 SGDLS and CDR2 YYNGEE. The CDR3 length is 13 residues. The DNA of the CDR3 is TGTGCCAGCAGCCCCTCTATAACCGGGGAGCTGTTTTTT. Translated, it gives CASSPSITGELFF.